A single sample gave rise to the 12 T cell receptor beta chains below, sequenced in a study of OX40 agonist ivuxolimab in advanced cancers. TCRdb's copy holds only in-frame clones and misses some; the assay was immunoSEQ multiplex PCR. The table records 35,000 to 50,000 clones, around 89% of them present only once. Sequenced here: CD4+ or CD8+ T cells sorted from blood, sampled in a trial of the OX40 agonist ivuxolimab. Every receptor here comes from an adult with an advanced solid tumor such as melanoma, head and neck, liver or kidney cancer.

The J gene is TRBJ1-5, the V gene TRBV2, with D hard to call. The CDR3 extends over 14 amino acids. V was pared by 6 bases and J by 0 bases, with 9 bases between. Germline assignment: CDR1 SNHLY and CDR2 FYNNEI. The CDR3 sequence is CASRAVTSNQPQHF. For the CDR3, the DNA is TGTGCCAGCAGGGCGGTGACTAGCAATCAGCCCCAGCATTTT. The full variable domain, rest sourced from reference TRBV2 and TRBJ1-5, is EPEVTQTPSHQVTQMGQEVILRCVPISNHLYFYWYRQILGQKVEFLVSFYNNEISEKSEIFDDQFSVERPDGSNFTLKIRSTKLEDSAMYFCASRAVTSNQPQHFGDGTRLSIL.

V gene TRBV27 combines with J gene TRBJ2-7; 8 bases line up with TRBD2. There are 16 residues in the CDR3. Trimming removed 2 bases from V and 4 bases from J; junction bases left unmatched: 10. The V gene's germline CDR1 is MNHEY and CDR2 SMNVEV (reference sequence). CDR3 DNA: TGTGCCAGCAGTTTAGGGAATCTAGCTAGCGGGTACGAGCAGTACTTC. Residues: CASSLGNLASGYEQYF.

This rearrangement joins TRBV6-1 to TRBJ2-3, with 7 bases aligning to TRBD2. V lost 10 bases and J lost 4; bases outside the gene matches: 11. Per germline, CDR1 MNHNS and CDR2 SASEGT. This CDR3 spans 14 amino acids. The CDR3 spells CATISSGGADTQYF. The CDR3 nucleotides read TGTGCCACCATTTCTAGTGGGGGGGCAGATACGCAGTATTTT.

V gene TRBV2 combines with J gene TRBJ1-2, with 8 bases fitting TRBD1. Trimming removed 3 bases from V and 7 bases from J; junction bases left unmatched: 7. The CDR3 runs 14 residues. From germline, CDR1 is SNHLY and CDR2 FYNNEI. In nucleotides, the CDR3 is TGTGCCAGCAGTGAGATGCGACAGGGGTTTGGCTACACCTTC. Its translation is CASSEMRQGFGYTF.

This clone has just one count. V gene TRBV7-9 combines with J gene TRBJ1-1; TRBD1 might be the D (5 bases). Trimming removed 1 base from V and 5 bases from J, with 14 bases in between. Germline CDR1 reads SEHNR; CDR2 reads FQNEAQ (reference sequence). The length of the CDR3 is 15 residues. The CDR3 sequence is CASSLEDGGRTEAFF. The DNA of the CDR3 is TGTGCCAGCAGCTTAGAGGACGGGGGAAGGACTGAAGCTTTCTTT.

This clone was counted a single time. The DNA of the CDR3 is TGCGCCAGCAGCTTTGGAGGGGATGGGTTAGGTAACTATGGCTACACCTTC. This encodes CASSFGGDGLGNYGYTF. V gene TRBV5-1 combines with J gene TRBJ1-2; maybe TRBD1 (5 bases). V dropped 2 bases and J dropped 1 base, with 18 bases sitting between them. This CDR3 has 17 amino acids. Germline V gives CDR1 SGHRS, CDR2 YFSETQ.

The V and J genes are TRBV18 and TRBJ2-7; possibly TRBD1 or TRBD2 for D (5 bases each). Germline values: CDR1 KGHSH, CDR2 LQKENI. V lost 6 bases, J lost 2 bases, and 14 bases lay in between. The CDR3 covers 14 residues. The CDR3 nucleotides read TGTGCCAGCTCCAAACCCGGGACGGCCTACGAGCAGTACTTC. It encodes CASSKPGTAYEQYF.

The rearrangement uses TRBV10-1 and TRBJ2-7; maybe TRBD1 (5 bases). The V end lost 3 bases, the J end lost 9 bases, and 18 bases lay between the germline ends. Germline V gene sequence: CDR1 WNHNN, CDR2 SYGVQD (reference sequence). CDR3 size: 14 residues. CDR3 loop: CASSEGALATRQYF. The CDR3 DNA reads TGCGCCAGCAGTGAAGGGGCCCTGGCCACTCGGCAGTACTTC.

The chain uses TRBV19 and TRBJ1-3; no firm D call. Germline V gives CDR1 LNHDA, CDR2 SQIVND (reference sequence). Trimming shortened V by 6 bases and J by 0 bases, and 3 bases separated the two germline ends. The length of the CDR3 is 12 residues. CDR3 residues: CASRTSGNTIYF. In nucleotides, the CDR3 is TGTGCCAGTAGGACCTCTGGAAACACCATATATTTT.

The count of this clone is one. The CDR3 does not close with the conserved phenylalanine or tryptophan, likely indicating a read error. The chain combines TRBV7-6 with TRBJ1-6; unclear D gene. Germline assignment: CDR1 SGHVS and CDR2 FNYEAQ. V lost 1 base and J 9 bases, leaving 7 bases between the germline ends. CDR3 length equals 13 residues. The CDR3 sequence: CASSLDFGSPLHL. CDR3 in DNA: TGTGCCAGCAGCTTAGATTTCGGTTCACCCCTCCACCTT.

The chain carries TRBV6-5 and TRBJ2-6, with a possible D match to TRBD1 (6 bases). Trimming took off 4 bases at V and 2 bases at J, with 9 bases between the two ends. Germline CDR1 is MNHEY and CDR2 is SVGAGI. The length of the CDR3 is 15 residues. CDR3 loop: CASSSGVTGANVLTF. The DNA of the CDR3 is TGTGCCAGCAGTTCAGGGGTCACTGGGGCCAACGTCCTGACTTTC.

The table lists this clone with a count of one. The chain has TRBV5-1 and TRBJ1-1; unclear D gene. Germline V gives CDR1 SGHRS, CDR2 YFSETQ. The CDR3 has 16 amino acids. Trimming removed 7 bases from V and 3 bases from J, with 22 bases in between. The chain's CDR3 is CASRPRGSRTDTEAFF. CDR3 nucleotides: TGCGCCAGCCGCCCTCGGGGATCACGGACGGACACTGAAGCTTTCTTT.